The entry below describes one TCR beta chain. At one of its ends the junction is not consistent with the germline gene, which may arise from a read error. Germline V lookup: CDR1 SGHAT, CDR2 FQDESV (reference sequence). The CDR3 has 17 residues. This entry is derived from a study of tumor-infiltrating lymphocytes in primary liver carcinoma. TCR beta cDNA was made from approximately 500 ng total RNA with a constant-region primer. Each TCR beta library was derived from three nested multiplex PCR rounds that employed slightly modified ARM-PCR. Researchers ran the first two PCR rounds for ten to eleven cycles each with TRBV1-TRBV30 forward primers and a C-beta reverse primer. TCRdb passed the multiplex PCR reads through MiXCR, listing each CDR3 protein once. This sample has around 47,000 distinct CDR3 sequences, with over 70% found just once. Scientists recovered RNA and DNA together from approximately 20-30 mg of unsorted bulk tissue. The patients, who had chronic HBV infection, were treatment-naive (untreated).

The chain joins TRBV11-1 to TRBJ2-4, with 9 bases that match TRBD2. The clonotype was recovered from a man in his forties with primary liver carcinoma and hepatitis B virus infection. Sequenced sample: liver tumor tissue from sampling region 2. The subset was: tumor region T2, inferior pole. The CDR3 loop reads CTSSLPGTSMTKNIQYF. DNA of the CDR3: TGTACCAGCAGCCTTCCCGGGACTAGCATGACCAAAAACATTCAGTACTTC.